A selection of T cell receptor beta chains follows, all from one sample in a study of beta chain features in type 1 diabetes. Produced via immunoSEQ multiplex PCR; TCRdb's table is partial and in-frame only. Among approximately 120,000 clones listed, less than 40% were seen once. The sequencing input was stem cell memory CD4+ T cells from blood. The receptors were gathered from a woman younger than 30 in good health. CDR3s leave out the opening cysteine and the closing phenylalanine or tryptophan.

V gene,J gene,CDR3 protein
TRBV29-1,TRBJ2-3,SVAGDYTDTQY
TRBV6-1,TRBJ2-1,ASSETGGSSSYNEQF
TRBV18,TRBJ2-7,ASSPLTAYSRGEQY
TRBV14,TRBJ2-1,ASSLGANNEQF
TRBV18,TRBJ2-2,ASSPRTNTGELF
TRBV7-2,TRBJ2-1,ASSWWTRPNNEQF
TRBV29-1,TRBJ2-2,SVETNTGELF
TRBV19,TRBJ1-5,ASSTAGYPNQPQH
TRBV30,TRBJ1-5,AWSRRSQGNQPQH
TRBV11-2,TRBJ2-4,ASSLEGRRKNIQY
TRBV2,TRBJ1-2,ASSAGIGGYT
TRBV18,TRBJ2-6,ASSRAGGSGANVLT
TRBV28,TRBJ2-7,ASSLRRHEQY
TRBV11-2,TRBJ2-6,ASSLTPGQGSGANVLT
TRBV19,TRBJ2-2,ASSISSGNTGELF
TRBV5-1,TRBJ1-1,ASSLAWANTEAF
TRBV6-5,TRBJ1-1,ASSYQGRGNTEAF